This passage covers 19 T cell receptor beta chains from one sample sequenced in a study of T cell repertoires in cytomegalovirus infection (dated by TCRdb to between 2019 and 2020). This sample was sequenced with an Illumina HiSeq 1500. Starting from the raw public reads, TCRdb applied fastp trimming at Q25, assembled clones with MiXCR and retained in-frame beta chains. Under each unique CDR3 protein, matching rows form one entry showing the most common genes and DNA. The sample table contains about 150,000 distinct CDR3 sequences; only one count was recorded for about 25% of them. The top ten hold around 9.9% of the sample. The sequenced material came from PBMCs. These TCRs come from a human donor in good health (CMV status not recorded). Some clones in this sample may be carry-over from other donors' samples.

In this sample, this clonotype turned up a few times. The chain has TRBV20-1 and TRBJ2-1; 7 bases map to TRBD2. V trimming: 5 bases; J trimming: 8 bases; junction bases outside the gene matches: 9. The V gene's germline CDR1 is DFQATT and CDR2 SNEGSKA (reference sequence). This CDR3 has 13 amino acids. CDR3 DNA sequence: TGCAGTGCTGACCGGGACTACGGCGATGAGCAGTTCTTC. This translates into CSADRDYGDEQFF.

This clonotype occurred once. The chain has TRBV19 and TRBJ2-7; D assignment may be TRBD1 or TRBD2 (5 bases each). The CDR3 contains 14 residues. Germline V gene data show CDR1 as LNHDA and CDR2 as SQIVND (reference sequence). V was pared by 6 bases and J by 6 bases, with 18 bases between. The CDR3 loop is CASSRRDVGGEQYF. The DNA of the CDR3 is TGTGCCAGTAGCCGTCGGGACGTAGGAGGCGAGCAGTACTTC.

This clonotype is medium-sized within its sample. The CDR3 bases are TGTGCCAGCAGCTTATCGGAGGGCTCCTACAATGAGCAGTTCTTC. Translating it yields CASSLSEGSYNEQFF. This chain uses TRBV7-2 with TRBJ2-1; D might be TRBD2 (6 bases). V was shortened by 2 bases and J by 0 bases, with 8 bases between the two germline ends. Germline V gene lookup returns CDR1 SGHTA and CDR2 FQGNSA. The CDR3 is 15 residues long.

This clonotype appeared a few times. The rearrangement links TRBV6-1 to TRBJ2-5, with D possibly matching TRBD1 (5 bases). Trimming stripped 5 bases from V and 2 bases from J, with 12 bases between. The CDR3 runs to 14 residues. The germline gives CDR1 MNHNS, CDR2 SASEGT. CDR3 bases: TGTGCCAGCAGTCAGGGCGGCAGGCAAGAGACCCAGTACTTC. Translation gives CASSQGGRQETQYF.

This chain links TRBV7-8 with TRBJ1-1; TRBD1 might be the D (6 bases). V lost 5 bases and J 4 bases, leaving 14 bases between the germline ends. Germline CDR1 SGHVS, CDR2 FQNEAQ. The CDR3 runs 14 residues. CDR3: CASSLTTGSTEAFF. As DNA, the CDR3 is TGTGCCAGCAGCCTCACCACAGGGTCCACTGAAGCTTTCTTT.

The rearrangement links TRBV28 to TRBJ2-1, with TRBD1 identical over 8 bases. CDR3 length equals 18 residues. Germline assignment: CDR1 MDHEN and CDR2 SYDVKM. Germline trimming cut 6 bases from V and 4 bases from J; bases unmatched to any gene: 17. The CDR3, as DNA: TGTGCCAGCAGCCCATTCCACCAGGACAGGGCAATTTACAATGAGCAGTTCTTC. It yields the protein CASSPFHQDRAIYNEQFF.

This clonotype was seen a few times. This chain links TRBV28 with TRBJ1-5; D unclear. V lost 7 bases to trimming and J lost 4 bases, with 8 bases between them. Germline values: CDR1 MDHEN, CDR2 SYDVKM. The CDR3 runs 12 residues. The CDR3 coding sequence is TGTGCCAGCATAGGAAGGAATCAGCCCCAGCATTTT. Translation: CASIGRNQPQHF. Variable domain in full (rest from reference TRBV28 and TRBJ1-5): DVKVTQSSRYLVKRTGEKVFLECVQDMDHENMFWYRQDPGLGLRLIYFSYDVKMKEKGDIPEGYSVSREKKERFSLILESASTNQTSMYLCASIGRNQPQHFGDGTRLSIL.

The J gene is TRBJ2-1, the V gene TRBV20-1; D unclear. V lost 1 base and J lost 10, with 8 bases in between. Germline values: CDR1 DFQATT, CDR2 SNEGSKA (reference sequence). The CDR3 sequence is 11 residues long. As DNA, the CDR3 is TGCAGTGCTAGAGCAAATCCAGAGCAGTTCTTC. Translating it yields CSARANPEQFF.

Remarks on this clonotype: With a much larger clone just one base away, this may be a read error. Because it lacks the conserved phenylalanine or tryptophan at the end, this CDR3 is likely a read error. The chain links TRBV7-2 to TRBJ1-1, with TRBD1 matching over 10 bases. The germline V gene encodes CDR1 SGHTA and CDR2 FQGNSA. After removal of 1 base from V and 0 bases from J, the junction contained 5 bases not matched to a gene. This CDR3 spans 17 amino acids. This chain's CDR3 is CASSLVGTGALNTEAFL. The DNA of the CDR3 is TGTGCCAGCAGCTTAGTCGGGACAGGGGCGTTGAACACTGAAGCTTTCCTT.

This clonotype was recorded a few times. This sequence joins TRBV10-3 and TRBJ2-7, with D unresolved. The CDR3 has 13 amino acids. Germline CDR1 reads ENHRY; CDR2 reads SYGVKD. V lost 7 bases and J 0 bases, leaving 10 bases between the germline ends. Here the CDR3 reads CAIKNPLSYEQYF. DNA for the CDR3: TGTGCCATCAAAAATCCACTCTCCTACGAGCAGTACTTC.

The V call is TRBV4-1, the J call TRBJ2-1, with TRBD2 matching over 14 bases. This CDR3 has 17 amino acids. J was trimmed by 6 bases and V by 2 bases; bases with no gene match: 6. Per germline, CDR1 MGHRA and CDR2 YSYEKL. The CDR3 DNA reads as TGCGCCAGCAGCCAATTGATGACTAGCGGGGGGGGCAATGAGCAGTTCTTC. Translating gives CASSQLMTSGGGNEQFF.

Only a few counts were recorded for this clonotype. The V and J genes are TRBV7-3 and TRBJ2-1, with D perhaps TRBD2 (6 bases). This CDR3 spans 14 amino acids. V lost 0 bases, J lost 5 bases, and 8 bases lay in between. In germline, CDR1 is SGHTA, CDR2 FQGTGA. CDR3: CASSLTRRDNEQFF. DNA of the CDR3: TGTGCCAGCAGCTTAACGAGGAGGGACAATGAGCAGTTCTTC.

Only a few counts were recorded for this clonotype. The V gene is TRBV12-3 or TRBV12-4, the J gene TRBJ1-2, with TRBD1 matching over 7 bases. CDR3 size: 13 residues. With V trimmed by 5 bases and J by 2 bases, 2 bases remained unmatched. This CDR3 is CASSEGANYGYTF. In DNA form, the CDR3 reads TGTGCCAGCAGTGAGGGGGCGAACTATGGCTACACCTTC.

This clonotype was picked up a small number of times. The V gene is TRBV5-6, the J gene TRBJ2-2; the D is unclear. Trimming took 0 bases from V and 7 from J, leaving 7 bases between them. CDR3 size: 13 residues. Germline-derived CDR1 and CDR2 are SGHDT and YYEEEE. CDR3 in DNA: TGTGCCAGCAGCTTGGCTGAACTCGGGGAGCTGTTTTTT. It yields the protein CASSLAELGELFF.

This clonotype was detected ten times or more. The chain has TRBV28 and TRBJ1-5; D call uncertain. The CDR3 totals 15 residues. CDR1 MDHEN and CDR2 SYDVKM come from the germline V gene. V lost 2 bases, J lost 2 bases, and 10 bases lay in between. The CDR3 here is CASSLLAAGNQPQHF. Written as DNA, the CDR3 is TGTGCCAGCAGTTTACTCGCGGCGGGCAATCAGCCCCAGCATTTT.

This clonotype was picked up a small number of times. The chain combines TRBV4-1 with TRBJ2-3; D is possibly TRBD2 (6 bases). The germline gives CDR1 MGHRA, CDR2 YSYEKL. The V and J ends lost 3 bases and 9 bases respectively, with 13 bases between them. The CDR3 is 13 amino acids. CDR3 nucleotides: TGCGCCAGCAGCCAGTTGCCGAGCGGGACGCAGTATTTT. Its translation: CASSQLPSGTQYF.

The chain joins TRBV30 to TRBJ2-1; 12 bases agree with TRBD2. Per germline, CDR1 GTSNPN and CDR2 SVGIG (reference sequence). The CDR3 runs to 14 residues. With V trimmed by 4 bases and J by 8 bases, 6 bases remained unmatched. The CDR3 DNA reads TGTGCCTGGAACCTAGCGGGAGGGCCGGATGAGCAGTTCTTC. Translating gives CAWNLAGGPDEQFF.

Concerning this clonotype itself: A read error may account for a junction end that differs from germline. The chain recombines TRBV7-3 with TRBJ2-3; possibly TRBD2 for D (6 bases). The CDR3 contains 13 residues. Germline V gives CDR1 SGHTA, CDR2 FQGTGA. The chain's CDR3 is CGSRGGTADTQYF. CDR3 bases: TGTGGCAGCAGAGGAGGGACGGCTGATACGCAGTATTTT.

This clonotype was seen a few times. V gene TRBV20-1 combines with J gene TRBJ1-2; 8 bases fit TRBD1. V shed 0 bases and J 1 base; nucleotides not matched to a gene: 4. The length of the CDR3 is 15 residues. The V gene's germline CDR1 is DFQATT and CDR2 SNEGSKA (reference sequence). The DNA for the CDR3 is TGCAGTGCTAGAGATGGGACAGGATTTAACTATGGCTACACCTTC. Translation gives CSARDGTGFNYGYTF.